The 21 T cell receptor beta chains in this list originate from one sample, sequenced in a study of metastatic and nonmetastatic thyroid tumors. Not a single patient had been given any form of treatment at any point before undergoing thyroid surgery. From the PCR reads, TCRdb re-called clones with MiXCR. The sample lists approximately 60,000 clones, more than 25% seen once, with about 15% in the top ten. Sequencing was done on a sample of blood. The receptors derive from a female donor with papillary thyroid cancer or a benign thyroid nodule (not recorded which). Some clones in this sample may be carry-over from other donors' samples.

The chain joins TRBV6-1 to TRBJ2-2; 7 bases align to TRBD1. Per germline, CDR1 MNHNS and CDR2 SASEGT. The CDR3 runs to 14 residues. The trim removed 6 bases at V and 1 base at J, leaving 2 bases unmatched. The CDR3 is CASRRQGNTGELFF. The CDR3 DNA follows: TGTGCCAGCAGGCGACAGGGGAACACCGGGGAGCTGTTTTTT.

V gene TRBV6-2 or TRBV6-3 combines with J gene TRBJ2-7; tentatively, D is TRBD1 (5 bases). Trimming took off 6 bases at V and 3 bases at J, with 18 bases between the two ends. The CDR3 totals 15 residues. Germline V gene lookup returns CDR1 MNHEY and CDR2 SVGEGT. Written as DNA, the CDR3 is TGTGCCAGCAGACCGGTAGGGGCCGCTATCTACGAGCAGTACTTC. It translates to CASRPVGAAIYEQYF.

The chain couples TRBV30 to TRBJ1-6, with D hard to call. The ends were cut back, 2 bases at V and 9 bases at J, with 11 bases in the middle. The CDR3 runs to 13 residues. Germline CDR1 reads GTSNPN; CDR2 reads SVGIG (reference sequence). The CDR3 region is CAWSLGSASPLHF. Written as DNA, the CDR3 is TGTGCCTGGAGTTTGGGAAGCGCTTCACCCCTCCACTTT.

This clone was detected a few times. The V gene is TRBV6-1, the J gene TRBJ2-2; D uncertain. V lost 5 bases to trimming and J lost 5 bases, with 12 bases between them. The CDR3 contains 14 residues. CDR1 is MNHNS, CDR2 SASEGT, per germline. The CDR3 nucleotides are TGTGCCAGCAGTACTCTTTGGGGTACCGGGGAGCTGTTTTTT. Its protein is CASSTLWGTGELFF.

The J gene is TRBJ1-2, the V gene TRBV20-1; 8 positions match TRBD1. This CDR3 contains 14 residues. Germline CDR1 DFQATT, CDR2 SNEGSKA (reference sequence). V was clipped by 0 bases and J by 8 bases; unmatched bases: 8. The CDR3 sequence is CSARDPTGGWGYTF. The DNA of the CDR3 is TGCAGTGCTAGAGACCCTACAGGGGGGTGGGGCTACACCTTC.

The rearrangement joins TRBV11-3 to TRBJ2-7; D is unclear. The germline CDR1 and CDR2 sequences are SGHNT and YENEEA. This CDR3 is built from 12 residues. Between the trimmed V and J ends, which lost 3 bases and 4 bases, there was a span of 7 bases. The CDR3 nucleotides read TGTGCCAGCAGCTTGGTAGGGTACGAGCAGTACTTC. This codes for CASSLVGYEQYF.

The chain is built from TRBV20-1 and TRBJ2-7, with 10 bases that match TRBD2. Germline CDR1 and CDR2: DFQATT and SNEGSKA (reference sequence). V gave up 2 bases and J gave up 4 bases; unmatched junction bases: 11. The CDR3 loop spans 16 amino acids. CDR3 bases: TGCAGTGCTAGATACCCCAACCTAGCGGGAGTATACGAGCAGTACTTC. Amino acid sequence: CSARYPNLAGVYEQYF.

In this sample, this clone turned up a few times. Since no conserved phenylalanine or tryptophan closes the CDR3, a read error is the likely cause. J is TRBJ1-2 and V is TRBV28, with D possibly being TRBD1 (5 bases). The germline V gene encodes CDR1 MDHEN and CDR2 SYDVKM. CDR3 length equals 14 residues. V lost 6 bases to trimming and J lost 10 bases, with 21 bases between them. DNA for the CDR3: TGTGCCAGCAGCCTTTCAGGCAGGGTCGGTGTCTACACCTCC. It yields the protein CASSLSGRVGVYTS.

A few counts support this clone. The chain links TRBV28 to TRBJ2-3; D ambiguous. The germline V gene has CDR1 MDHEN and CDR2 SYDVKM. Trimming took 2 bases from V and 2 from J, leaving 5 bases between them. The CDR3 runs 13 residues. The CDR3, as DNA: TGTGCCAGCAGTTTAGAGAACACAGATACGCAGTATTTT. It is translated as CASSLENTDTQYF.

The DNA of the CDR3 is TGTGCCAGTAGTATCACTAGCGGGAGTTTGGATACGCAGTATTTT. The encoded protein is CASSITSGSLDTQYF. The chain employs TRBV19 and TRBJ2-3; TRBD2 aligns across 11 bases. V lost 3 bases to trimming and J lost 6 bases; unmatched junction nucleotides: 5. The CDR3 runs to 15 residues. The germline gives CDR1 LNHDA, CDR2 SQIVND (reference sequence). The variable domain in full, with the rest retrieved from reference TRBV19 and TRBJ2-3, is DGGITQSPKYLFRKEGQNVTLSCEQNLNHDAMYWYRQDPGQGLRLIYYSQIVNDFQKGDIAEGYSVSREKKESFPLTVTSAQKNPTAFYLCASSITSGSLDTQYFGPGTRLTVL.

This clone has only a few counts. This chain uses TRBV15 with TRBJ1-4; D uncertain. CDR3 size: 14 residues. Trimming removed 0 bases from V and 8 bases from J, with 10 bases in between. The V gene's germline CDR1 is LNHNV and CDR2 YYDKDF (reference sequence). This CDR3 is CATSRDPGGEKLFF. The CDR3, as DNA: TGTGCCACCAGCAGAGATCCTGGCGGCGAAAAACTGTTTTTT.

The rearrangement joins TRBV7-8 to TRBJ2-2; D gene uncertain. The V gene's germline CDR1 is SGHVS and CDR2 FQNEAQ. V lost 1 base and J lost 2, with 11 bases in between. CDR3 length: 16 amino acids. CDR3 nucleotide sequence: TGTGCCAGCAGCTTAGACGGCGCAGAAAACACCGGGGAGCTGTTTTTT. Its translation: CASSLDGAENTGELFF.

This clone was seen more than once but under ten times. The genes are TRBV6-1 and TRBJ2-7; a possible D gene is TRBD1 (6 bases). The CDR3 is made up of 13 amino acids. In germline, CDR1 is MNHNS, CDR2 SASEGT. Between the trimmed V and J ends, which lost 4 bases and 2 bases, there was a span of 9 bases. The CDR3 region has the DNA TGTGCCAGCAGTGTACAGGGTGCCTACGAGCAGTACTTC. Translated: CASSVQGAYEQYF.

There are a few counts of this clone. V usage is TRBV7-8 and J usage is TRBJ2-1, with 7 bases that match TRBD1. CDR1 and CDR2 (germline): SGHVS, FQNEAQ. This CDR3 is 14 amino acids long. V dropped 3 bases and J dropped 2; count of bases not matched to a gene: 1. The CDR3 DNA is TGTGCCAGCAGCTTGACAGGGACCTACAATGAGCAGTTCTTC. Protein sequence: CASSLTGTYNEQFF.

This clone was seen more than once but under ten times. This chain uses TRBV30 with TRBJ2-7, with TRBD1 identical over 7 bases. CDR3 length: 16 residues. Per germline, CDR1 GTSNPN and CDR2 SVGIG (reference sequence). V dropped 3 bases and J dropped 7; count of bases not matched to a gene: 18. The DNA of the CDR3 is TGTGCCTGGAGAAATCGACAGGGAGCCCCTAGGTGGGAGCAGTACTTC. It specifies CAWRNRQGAPRWEQYF. The full variable domain, in which reference TRBV30 and TRBJ2-7 provide the parts outside the CDR3, is SQTIHQWPATLVQPVGSPLSLECTVEGTSNPNLYWYRQAAGRGLQLLFYSVGIGQISSEVPQNLSASRPQDRQFILSSKKLLLSDSGFYLCAWRNRQGAPRWEQYFGPGTRLTVT.

The CDR3 DNA sequence: TGCGCCAGCCGCGCTTCCAGCTCCTACAATGAGCAGTTCTTC. Residues: CASRASSSYNEQFF. V gene TRBV5-1 combines with J gene TRBJ2-1; D not certain. CDR3 length: 14 residues. V shed 7 bases and J shed 0 bases, with 11 bases lying between them. Germline V CDR1 and CDR2: SGHRS, YFSETQ.

A few counts support this clone. The chain links TRBV19 to TRBJ2-1; 8 bases line up with TRBD2. The CDR3 loop spans 15 amino acids. After removal of 9 bases from V and 4 bases from J, the junction contained 11 bases not matched to a gene. Germline-derived CDR1 and CDR2 are LNHDA and SQIVND (reference sequence). The CDR3 DNA reads as TGTGCCAGCCGCCCCAGCGGGAGAGTGTACAATGAGCAGTTCTTC. Its protein is CASRPSGRVYNEQFF.

This clone was counted only a few times. The chain couples TRBV12-3 or TRBV12-4 to TRBJ2-7; tentative D call: TRBD1 (6 bases). V was shortened by 3 bases and J by 3 bases, with 12 bases between the two germline ends. The CDR3 consists of 14 residues. CDR3 sequence: CASSFNGGGYEQYF. CDR3 nucleotide sequence: TGTGCCAGCAGTTTTAATGGGGGCGGCTACGAGCAGTACTTC.

There are a few counts of this clone. This chain joins TRBV10-3 and TRBJ2-3; D is perhaps TRBD1 or TRBD2 (6 bases each). Trimming pared 7 bases from V and 4 bases from J, leaving 12 bases between. Germline V gene sequence: CDR1 ENHRY, CDR2 SYGVKD. This CDR3 contains 13 residues. The CDR3 bases are TGTGCCATCATGGGGGGCGGAGCAGATACGCAGTATTTT. Encoded protein: CAIMGGGADTQYF.

V and J are TRBV20-1 and TRBJ1-2; TRBD1 is a possible D gene (6 bases). The CDR3 is 14 residues long. The germline CDR1 and CDR2 sequences are DFQATT and SNEGSKA (reference sequence). Trimming removed 3 bases from V and 5 bases from J, with 16 bases in between. The CDR3 nucleotides are TGCAGTGCTAGGACGGGAACAGGGCCTTATGGCTACACCTTC. This codes for CSARTGTGPYGYTF.

This clone was recorded a few times. The chain employs TRBV15 and TRBJ1-3, with a weak D call TRBD1 (5 bases). V was shortened by 4 bases and J by 0 bases, with 10 bases between the two germline ends. This CDR3 contains 15 residues. Germline CDR1 is LNHNV and CDR2 is YYDKDF (reference sequence). The CDR3, as DNA: TGTGCCACCAGCATCGACAGTAACTCTGGAAACACCATATATTTT. Translation: CATSIDSNSGNTIYF.